The entry that follows covers one T cell receptor beta chain sequence. Its antigen remains unidentified. These data are taken from a study of CD8 T cells in Susac syndrome. Study-level findings and limits: The study's TCR sequencing and HLA analysis drew on a certain number of individuals. That number was acknowledged as relatively small.

Per germline, CDR1 DFQATT and CDR2 SNEGSKA (reference sequence). CDR3 length: 15 residues. Trimming removed 6 bases from V and 5 bases from J; junction bases left unmatched: 12. Reverse transcription used about 0.45 to 1 ug RNA and random hexamers. The CDR3 of TCR beta was amplified by immunoSEQ multiplex PCR across 54 Vbeta and 13 Jbeta. TCRdb called the immunoSEQ multiplex PCR reads again in MiXCR, with one record for every CDR3 protein. Of about 210,000 distinct CDR3 sequences in the sample, 85% to 95% were seen once. Sequencing targeted TCR beta in blood CD8+ and CD4+ T cells. TEMRA cells were FACS-enriched, unlike CD8+ and CD4+ T cells, which were negatively isolated.

The chain recombines TRBV20-1 with TRBJ2-1; 8 nucleotides agree with TRBD2. Specimen: CD4+ T cells from PBMCs. The origin of this receptor is a human donor with multiple sclerosis. CDR3 in DNA: TGCAGTGCGATGGCGGGGGGCCGGATTAACAATGAGCAGTTCTTC. Protein: CSAMAGGRINNEQFF.